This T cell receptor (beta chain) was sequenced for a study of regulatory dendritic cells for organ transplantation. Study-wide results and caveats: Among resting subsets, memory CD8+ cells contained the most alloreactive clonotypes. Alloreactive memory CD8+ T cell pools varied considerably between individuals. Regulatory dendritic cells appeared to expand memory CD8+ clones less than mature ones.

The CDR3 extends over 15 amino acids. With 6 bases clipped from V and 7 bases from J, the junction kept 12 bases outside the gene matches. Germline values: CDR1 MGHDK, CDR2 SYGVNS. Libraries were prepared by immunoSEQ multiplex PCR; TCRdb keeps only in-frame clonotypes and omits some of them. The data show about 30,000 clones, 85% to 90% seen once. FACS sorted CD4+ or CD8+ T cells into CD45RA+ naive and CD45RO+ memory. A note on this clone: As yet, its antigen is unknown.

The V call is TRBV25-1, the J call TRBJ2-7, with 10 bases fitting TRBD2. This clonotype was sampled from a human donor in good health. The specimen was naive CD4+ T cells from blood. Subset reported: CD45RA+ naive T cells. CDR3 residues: CASSEPRSGRGEQYF. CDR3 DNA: TGTGCCAGCAGCGAACCGCGGAGCGGGAGGGGTGAGCAGTACTTC.